A single sample is the source of the 14 T cell receptor beta chains below, sequenced in a study of blood T cell repertoires in COVID-19. Assay: immunoSEQ multiplex PCR; the TCRdb copy retains only in-frame clones and omits some. The table records roughly 350,000 clones, more than 85% of them present only once. The sample taken for sequencing was PBMCs or T cells enriched from blood (not recorded which). These receptors came from a woman aged 25 to 45 who had recovered from COVID-19.

The chain recombines TRBV11-3 with TRBJ1-1, with D perhaps TRBD1 (5 bases). The V end lost 2 bases, the J end lost 1 base, and 11 bases lay between the germline ends. CDR1 and CDR2 from the germline V gene are SGHNT and YENEEA. The CDR3 extends over 15 amino acids. The chain's CDR3 is CASSLRPTGNTEAFF. Here the CDR3 DNA reads TGTGCCAGCAGCTTAAGACCAACAGGGAACACTGAAGCTTTCTTT.

This chain connects TRBV14 to TRBJ1-6; 8 bases are shared with TRBD1. Losses at the gene ends were 6 bases for V and 9 bases for J; bases not matched to a gene: 7. The germline CDR1 and CDR2 sequences are SGHDN and FVKESK. The CDR3 length is 14 residues. CDR3 sequence: CASSRGQGRSPLHF. The CDR3 nucleotides are TGTGCCAGCAGTCGCGGACAGGGACGTTCACCCCTCCACTTT.

This chain joins TRBV7-2 and TRBJ2-2; no clear D gene. CDR3 length: 13 residues. The germline CDR1 and CDR2 sequences are SGHTA and FQGNSA. Trimming left V 5 bases short and J 1 base short, with 5 bases between. The CDR3 DNA reads as TGTGCCAGCAGCCCCCAGAACACCGGGGAGCTGTTTTTT. Its protein is CASSPQNTGELFF.

This sequence joins TRBV5-4 and TRBJ2-3; TRBD2 matches 14 bases. Looked up from germline, CDR1 is SGHNT and CDR2 is YYREEE (reference sequence). V shed 7 bases, J shed 4 bases, and the junction held 2 bases outside the gene matches. This CDR3 contains 14 residues. The CDR3 spells CASGGLAGADTQYF. CDR3 nucleotide sequence: TGTGCCAGCGGGGGACTAGCGGGGGCAGATACGCAGTATTTT.

The chain employs TRBV7-9 and TRBJ2-3; D call uncertain. Per the germline V gene, CDR1 is SEHNR and CDR2 is FQNEAQ (reference sequence). The CDR3 has 14 amino acids. V was cut by 2 bases and J by 7 bases, with 13 bases left in between. The CDR3 is CASSLNIAGYTQYF. The DNA for the CDR3 is TGTGCCAGCAGCTTAAATATAGCTGGGTATACGCAGTATTTT. The full variable domain, in which reference TRBV7-9 and TRBJ2-3 provide the parts outside the CDR3, is DTGVSQNPRHKITKRGQNVTFRCDPISEHNRLYWYRQTLGQGPEFLTYFQNEAQLEKSRLLSDRFSAERPKGSFSTLEIQRTEQGDSAMYLCASSLNIAGYTQYFGPGTRLTVL.

The V gene is TRBV5-1, the J gene TRBJ2-3; TRBD2 matches at 9 bases. The CDR3 sequence is 16 residues long. V lost 4 bases and J lost 0; bases outside the gene matches: 6. In germline, CDR1 is SGHRS, CDR2 YFSETQ. This CDR3 is CASSTGTSRSTDTQYF. CDR3 DNA sequence: TGCGCCAGCAGCACCGGGACTAGCCGTAGCACAGATACGCAGTATTTT.

CDR3 sequence: CASSSDSPSTDTQYF. DNA for the CDR3: TGTGCCAGCAGCTCGGACAGCCCTAGCACAGATACGCAGTATTTT. The V gene is TRBV7-3, the J gene TRBJ2-3; D is possibly TRBD1 (6 bases). Trimming shortened V by 4 bases and J by 0 bases, and 11 bases separated the two germline ends. The CDR3 spans 15 residues. Germline V lookup: CDR1 SGHTA, CDR2 FQGTGA.

The rearrangement links TRBV19 to TRBJ2-1, with 10 bases matching TRBD2. Germline CDR1 and CDR2: LNHDA and SQIVND (reference sequence). After removal of 4 bases from V and 8 bases from J, the junction contained 11 bases not matched to a gene. This CDR3 has 16 residues. The CDR3 is CASSKLVGLAGDEQFF. The CDR3, as DNA: TGTGCCAGTAGTAAACTAGTCGGGCTAGCGGGAGATGAGCAGTTCTTC.

The chain joins TRBV6-1 to TRBJ2-2; maybe TRBD2 (5 bases). The CDR3 is 18 amino acids. The V gene's germline CDR1 is MNHNS and CDR2 SASEGT. Trimming removed 4 bases from V and 0 bases from J, with 18 bases in between. As DNA, the CDR3 is TGTGCCAGCAGTGTAGACGTGGCGGGCCCCGCGAACACCGGGGAGCTGTTTTTT. Its translation: CASSVDVAGPANTGELFF.

The chain joins TRBV6-5 to TRBJ1-5; 9 bases line up with TRBD1. This CDR3 has 14 amino acids. V lost 7 bases and J lost 6; bases outside the gene matches: 7. CDR1 and CDR2 (germline): MNHEY, SVGAGI. As DNA, the CDR3 is TGTGCCAGCAACAGGGACAGGGTGCTTCAGCCCCAGCATTTT. Amino acid sequence: CASNRDRVLQPQHF.

The V gene is TRBV15, the J gene TRBJ2-7, with 12 bases fitting TRBD1. Germline values: CDR1 LNHNV, CDR2 YYDKDF (reference sequence). After removal of 5 bases from V and 4 bases from J, the junction contained 6 bases not matched to a gene. This CDR3 has 15 residues. The DNA of the CDR3 is TGTGCCACCAGCCTTAGGGGACAGGGGGCTTACGAGCAGTACTTC. Its protein product is CATSLRGQGAYEQYF.

V and J are TRBV30 and TRBJ1-1, with 8 bases identical to TRBD1. In germline, CDR1 is GTSNPN, CDR2 SVGIG (reference sequence). J lost 4 bases, V lost 8 bases, and 9 bases had no gene match. This CDR3 spans 13 amino acids. The CDR3 DNA reads TGTGCCGGATCAGCAGGGGGCCTCACTGAAGCTTTCTTT. Residues: CAGSAGGLTEAFF.

V and J are TRBV19 and TRBJ2-5; D possibly corresponds to TRBD1 (7 bases). Trimming took 1 base from V and 1 from J, leaving 19 bases between them. The CDR3 is made up of 18 amino acids. Germline CDR1 reads LNHDA; CDR2 reads SQIVND (reference sequence). CDR3 sequence: CASSIGWRGRGTQETQYF. CDR3 bases: TGTGCCAGTAGTATAGGTTGGAGGGGGCGCGGGACCCAAGAGACCCAGTACTTC. The whole variable domain, remainder taken from reference TRBV19 and TRBJ2-5, is DGGITQSPKYLFRKEGQNVTLSCEQNLNHDAMYWYRQDPGQGLRLIYYSQIVNDFQKGDIAEGYSVSREKKESFPLTVTSAQKNPTAFYLCASSIGWRGRGTQETQYFGPGTRLLVL.

CDR3 in amino acids: CASSPGSPYEQYF. DNA for the CDR3: TGTGCCAGCAGTCCAGGCTCACCCTACGAGCAGTACTTC. The chain carries TRBV2 and TRBJ2-7; D unclear. V was clipped by 5 bases and J by 2 bases, with 10 bases between them. This CDR3 spans 13 amino acids. CDR1 and CDR2 (germline): SNHLY, FYNNEI.